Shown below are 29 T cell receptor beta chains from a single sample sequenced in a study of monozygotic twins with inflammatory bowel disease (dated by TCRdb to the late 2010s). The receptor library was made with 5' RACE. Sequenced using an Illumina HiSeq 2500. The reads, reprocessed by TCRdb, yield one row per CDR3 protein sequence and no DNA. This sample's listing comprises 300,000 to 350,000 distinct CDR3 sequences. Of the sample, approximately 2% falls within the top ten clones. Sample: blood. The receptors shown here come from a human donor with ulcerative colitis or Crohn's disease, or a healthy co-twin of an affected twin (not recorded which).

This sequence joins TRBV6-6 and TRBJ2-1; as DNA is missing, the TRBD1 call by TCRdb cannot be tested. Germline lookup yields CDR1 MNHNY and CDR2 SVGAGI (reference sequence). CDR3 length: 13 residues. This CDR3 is CASTKGALDEQFF.

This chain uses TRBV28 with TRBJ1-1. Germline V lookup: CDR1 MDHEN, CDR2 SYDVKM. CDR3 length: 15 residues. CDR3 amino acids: CASSLYRARLTEAFF.

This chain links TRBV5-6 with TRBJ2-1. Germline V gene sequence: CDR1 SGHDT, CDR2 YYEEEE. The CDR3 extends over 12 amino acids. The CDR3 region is CASSLDRNEQFF.

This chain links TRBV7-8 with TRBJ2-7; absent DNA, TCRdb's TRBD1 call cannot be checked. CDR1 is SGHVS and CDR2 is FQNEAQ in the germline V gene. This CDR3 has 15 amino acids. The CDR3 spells CATPSWGKAPYEQYF.

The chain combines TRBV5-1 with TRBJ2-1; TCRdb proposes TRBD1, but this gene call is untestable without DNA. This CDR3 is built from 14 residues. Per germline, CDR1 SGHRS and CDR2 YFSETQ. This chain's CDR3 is CASSFGGANNEQFF.

The CDR3 spells CASNLWNPTDTQYF. The V and J genes are TRBV5-1 and TRBJ2-3. Germline lookup yields CDR1 SGHRS and CDR2 YFSETQ. This CDR3 comprises 14 residues.

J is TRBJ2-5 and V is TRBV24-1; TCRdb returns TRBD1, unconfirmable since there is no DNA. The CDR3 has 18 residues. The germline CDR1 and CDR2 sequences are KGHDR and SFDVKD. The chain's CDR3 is CATSDLQIGQGGKETQYF.

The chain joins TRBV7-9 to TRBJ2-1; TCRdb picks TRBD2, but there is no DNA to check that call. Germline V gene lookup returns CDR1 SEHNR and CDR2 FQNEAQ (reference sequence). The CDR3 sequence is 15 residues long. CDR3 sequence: CASRPTSGAYNEQFF.

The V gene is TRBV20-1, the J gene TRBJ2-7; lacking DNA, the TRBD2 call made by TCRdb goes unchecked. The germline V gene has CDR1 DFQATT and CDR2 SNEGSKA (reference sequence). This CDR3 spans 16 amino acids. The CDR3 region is CSARGPGLADSYEQYF.

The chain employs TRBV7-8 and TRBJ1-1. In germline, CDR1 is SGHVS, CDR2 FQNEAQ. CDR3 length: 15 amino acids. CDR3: CASSLLSALNTEAFF.

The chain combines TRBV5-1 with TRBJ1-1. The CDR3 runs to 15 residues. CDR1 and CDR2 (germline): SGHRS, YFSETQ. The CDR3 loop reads CASSLGLTGSTEAFF. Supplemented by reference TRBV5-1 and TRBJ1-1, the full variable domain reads KAGVTQTPRYLIKTRGQQVTLSCSPISGHRSVSWYQQTPGQGLQFLFEYFSETQRNKGNFPGRFSGRQFSNSRSEMNVSTLELGDSALYLCASSLGLTGSTEAFFGQGTRLTVV.

The CDR3 is CASSQDRAGRTDTQYF. The chain couples TRBV4-3 to TRBJ2-3; the TRBD1 assignment by TCRdb is unverifiable without DNA. Germline loops: CDR1 LGHNA, CDR2 YSLEER. This CDR3 is built from 16 residues.

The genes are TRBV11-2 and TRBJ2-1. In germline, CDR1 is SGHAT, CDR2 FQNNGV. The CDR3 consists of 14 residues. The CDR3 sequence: CASSLAGRDNEQFF.

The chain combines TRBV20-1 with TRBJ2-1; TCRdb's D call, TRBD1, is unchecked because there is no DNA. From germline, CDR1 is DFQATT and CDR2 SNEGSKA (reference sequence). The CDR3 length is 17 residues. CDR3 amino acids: CSARVPGVRVQGDEQFF.

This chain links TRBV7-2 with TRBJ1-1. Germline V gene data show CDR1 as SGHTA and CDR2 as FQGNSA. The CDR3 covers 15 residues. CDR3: CASSLVQRRDTEAFF. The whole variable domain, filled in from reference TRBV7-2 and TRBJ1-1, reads GAGVSQSPSNKVTEKGKDVELRCDPISGHTALYWYRQSLGQGLEFLIYFQGNSAPDKSGLPSDRFSAERTGGSVSTLTIQRTQQEDSAVYLCASSLVQRRDTEAFFGQGTRLTVV.

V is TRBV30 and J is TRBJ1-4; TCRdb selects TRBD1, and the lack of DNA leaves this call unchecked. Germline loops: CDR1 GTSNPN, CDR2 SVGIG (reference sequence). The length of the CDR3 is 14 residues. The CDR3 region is CAWSRTGAREKLFF.

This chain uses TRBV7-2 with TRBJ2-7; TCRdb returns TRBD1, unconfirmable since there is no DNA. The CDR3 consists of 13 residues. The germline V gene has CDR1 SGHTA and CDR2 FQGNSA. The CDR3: CASSLGTPSEQYF.

CDR3 in amino acids: CSASGTAGNTIYF. The gene calls are TRBV20-1 and TRBJ1-3; TCRdb's D call, TRBD1, is unchecked because there is no DNA. Germline assignment: CDR1 DFQATT and CDR2 SNEGSKA (reference sequence). This CDR3 spans 13 amino acids.

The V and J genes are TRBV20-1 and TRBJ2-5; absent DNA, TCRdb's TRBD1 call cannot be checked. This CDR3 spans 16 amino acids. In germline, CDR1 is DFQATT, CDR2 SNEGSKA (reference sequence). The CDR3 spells CSARSVGTGGPETQYF.

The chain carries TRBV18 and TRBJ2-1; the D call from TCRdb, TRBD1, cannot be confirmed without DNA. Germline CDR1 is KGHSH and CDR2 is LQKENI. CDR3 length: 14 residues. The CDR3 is CASSGQGAYNEQFF.

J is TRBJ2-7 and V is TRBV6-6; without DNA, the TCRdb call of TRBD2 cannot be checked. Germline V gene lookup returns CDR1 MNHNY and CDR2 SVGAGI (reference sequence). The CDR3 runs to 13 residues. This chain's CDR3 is CASSRSGNYEQYF.

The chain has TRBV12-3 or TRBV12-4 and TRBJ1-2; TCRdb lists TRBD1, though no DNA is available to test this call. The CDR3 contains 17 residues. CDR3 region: CASSFTRAGQGNYGYTF.

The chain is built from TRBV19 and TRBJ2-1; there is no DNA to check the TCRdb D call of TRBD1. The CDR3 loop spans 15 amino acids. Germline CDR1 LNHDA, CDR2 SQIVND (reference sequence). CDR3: CASNRQGMVRNEQFF.

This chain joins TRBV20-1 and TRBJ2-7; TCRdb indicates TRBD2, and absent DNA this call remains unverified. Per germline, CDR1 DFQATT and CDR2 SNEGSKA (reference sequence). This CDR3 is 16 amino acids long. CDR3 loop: CSATRGTSGSSYEQYF.

The CDR3 loop is CASSSSSGRAWDTGELFF. The chain links TRBV5-1 to TRBJ2-2; as DNA is missing, the TRBD2 call by TCRdb cannot be tested. The CDR3 sequence is 18 residues long. Germline CDR1 and CDR2: SGHRS and YFSETQ.

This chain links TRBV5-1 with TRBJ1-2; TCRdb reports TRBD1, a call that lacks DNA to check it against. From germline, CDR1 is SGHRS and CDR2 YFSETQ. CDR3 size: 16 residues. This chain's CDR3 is CASSQPGQGAVYGYTF.

The chain's CDR3 is CAIGLAVTDTQYF. The rearrangement joins TRBV10-3 to TRBJ2-3; without DNA, the TCRdb call of TRBD2 cannot be checked. CDR1 and CDR2 from the germline V gene are ENHRY and SYGVKD. The CDR3 covers 13 residues.

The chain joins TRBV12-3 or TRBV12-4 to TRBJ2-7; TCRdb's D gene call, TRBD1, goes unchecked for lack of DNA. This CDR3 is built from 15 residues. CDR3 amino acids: CASTLRGGPSYEQYF.

CDR3 region: CASSRKVDNEQFF. The chain couples TRBV7-9 to TRBJ2-1. Looked up from germline, CDR1 is SEHNR and CDR2 is FQNEAQ (reference sequence). This CDR3 comprises 13 residues. The whole variable domain, filled in from reference TRBV7-9 and TRBJ2-1, reads DTGVSQNPRHKITKRGQNVTFRCDPISEHNRLYWYRQTLGQGPEFLTYFQNEAQLEKSRLLSDRFSAERPKGSFSTLEIQRTEQGDSAMYLCASSRKVDNEQFFGPGTRLTVL.